The 22 T cell receptor beta chains below all came from one sample that was sequenced in a study of cytomegalovirus exposure and HLA in healthy donors. Method: immunoSEQ multiplex PCR; TCRdb's copy keeps in-frame clones and lacks some. The sample holds about 82,000 clones, approximately 93% seen once. The sample was PBMCs. Receptors originate from a man younger than 30 in good health and CMV-seronegative.

The chain employs TRBV7-9 and TRBJ1-1; no reliable D call. The germline CDR1 and CDR2 sequences are SEHNR and FQNEAQ (reference sequence). CDR3 length equals 17 residues. The V gene lost 5 bases and the J gene lost 3 bases, with 22 bases spanning the gap. CDR3 coding DNA: TGTGCCAGCAGCCCCCCCGCGGGCAGCAATCTGTACACTGAAGCTTTCTTT. Translation: CASSPPAGSNLYTEAFF.

This clone was seen just once. The chain employs TRBV18 and TRBJ2-3, with a weak D call TRBD2 (6 bases). This CDR3 spans 14 amino acids. V lost 3 bases to trimming and J lost 1 base, with 8 bases between them. Germline loops: CDR1 KGHSH, CDR2 LQKENI. The CDR3 region has the DNA TGTGCCAGCTCACCGACTAGTGGCACAGATACGCAGTATTTT. Protein sequence: CASSPTSGTDTQYF.

The chain combines TRBV11-3 with TRBJ1-2; possibly TRBD1 for D (6 bases). Looked up from germline, CDR1 is SGHNT and CDR2 is YENEEA. V gave up 1 base and J gave up 3 bases, with 9 bases separating them. This CDR3 has 14 residues. CDR3 amino acids: CASSLAGTHYGYTF. DNA for the CDR3: TGTGCCAGCAGCTTAGCCGGGACACACTATGGCTACACCTTC.

This sequence joins TRBV12-5 and TRBJ1-2, with 7 bases lining up with TRBD1. CDR1 is LGHNT, CDR2 FRNRAP, per germline. This CDR3 is 14 amino acids long. V lost 1 base to trimming and J lost 7 bases; unmatched junction nucleotides: 6. CDR3 sequence reads: CASGLAPTGSGYTF. As DNA, the CDR3 is TGTGCTAGTGGTTTGGCCCCGACAGGGAGTGGCTACACCTTC. Full variable domain (remainder filled in from reference TRBV12-5 and TRBJ1-2): DARVTQTPRHKVTEMGQEVTMRCQPILGHNTVFWYRQTMMQGLELLAYFRNRAPLDDSGMPKDRFSAEMPDATLATLKIQPSEPRDSAVYFCASGLAPTGSGYTFGSGTRLTVV.

The chain carries TRBV5-1 and TRBJ2-5, with D perhaps matching TRBD2 (6 bases). Germline values: CDR1 SGHRS, CDR2 YFSETQ. With 4 bases removed from V and 5 bases from J, the gap between germline ends came to 21 bases. This CDR3 is built from 16 residues. CDR3 sequence reads: CASSGGDSTGPETQYF. The DNA of the CDR3 is TGCGCCAGCAGCGGAGGGGACTCCACTGGGCCCGAGACCCAGTACTTC.

This clone was observed a single time. V usage is TRBV9 and J usage is TRBJ1-3; no firm D call. V was clipped by 4 bases and J by 4 bases, with 15 bases between them. CDR3 length equals 15 residues. The germline gives CDR1 SGDLS, CDR2 YYNGEE. The CDR3 sequence is CASSPGAFGGNTIYF. CDR3 sequence (DNA): TGTGCCAGCAGCCCCGGAGCGTTCGGAGGAAACACCATATATTTT.

This clone was observed a single time. This sequence joins TRBV11-2 and TRBJ2-7, with 8 bases that match TRBD2. Germline V gives CDR1 SGHAT, CDR2 FQNNGV. The trim removed 1 base at V and 2 bases at J, leaving 13 bases unmatched. This CDR3 spans 18 amino acids. CDR3 sequence: CASSLGDLRGALTYEQYF. In DNA form, the CDR3 reads TGTGCCAGCAGCTTAGGAGATTTGCGGGGGGCCCTTACCTACGAGCAGTACTTC.

The chain has TRBV19 and TRBJ2-1; unclear D gene. CDR3 length: 12 amino acids. Germline values: CDR1 LNHDA, CDR2 SQIVND (reference sequence). V was shortened by 5 bases and J by 7 bases, with 9 bases between the two germline ends. CDR3 loop: CASSRLENEQFF. The CDR3 coding sequence is TGTGCCAGTAGTCGACTCGAGAATGAGCAGTTCTTC.

The chain joins TRBV4-1 to TRBJ1-4; D is ambiguous. Germline assignment: CDR1 MGHRA and CDR2 YSYEKL. V was shortened by 0 bases and J by 4 bases, with 15 bases between the two germline ends. This CDR3 contains 17 residues. CDR3: CASSQDSATEGNEKLFF. CDR3 nucleotides: TGCGCCAGCAGCCAAGACTCGGCTACAGAGGGTAATGAAAAACTGTTTTTT.

The J gene is TRBJ2-1, the V gene TRBV7-9; 13 bases are a match to TRBD2. The CDR3 covers 17 residues. Germline CDR1 and CDR2: SEHNR and FQNEAQ (reference sequence). The J segment lost 13 bases and the V segment lost 5 bases, leaving 17 bases of the junction unmatched. Written as DNA, the CDR3 is TGTGCCAGCAGCCCTGGACTAGCGGGGGCCCTTGGGGACGATCAGTTCTTC. Protein sequence: CASSPGLAGALGDDQFF.

This clone has only one observation. The rearrangement joins TRBV6-1 to TRBJ2-1, with a possible D match to TRBD2 (6 bases). V was pared by 6 bases and J by 1 base, with 13 bases between. CDR3 length: 15 amino acids. Germline loops: CDR1 MNHNS, CDR2 SASEGT. CDR3 loop: CASSKLAGSYNEQFF. The CDR3, as DNA: TGTGCCAGCAGCAAACTAGCTGGGTCCTACAATGAGCAGTTCTTC.

The V call is TRBV2, the J call TRBJ1-1; 7 bases fit TRBD1. Germline V gene lookup returns CDR1 SNHLY and CDR2 FYNNEI. This CDR3 comprises 15 residues. Trimming cost V 6 bases and J 3 bases; bases outside gene matches: 10. The CDR3 sequence: CASSIRGRGYTEAFF. The CDR3 region has the DNA TGTGCCAGCAGCATTAGGGGGCGCGGGTACACTGAAGCTTTCTTT.

V gene TRBV27 combines with J gene TRBJ1-2, with a possible D match to TRBD1 (5 bases). V gave up 6 bases and J gave up 8 bases, with 13 bases separating them. Germline CDR1 is MNHEY and CDR2 is SMNVEV (reference sequence). This CDR3 is 12 amino acids long. The CDR3 is CASSLGWGGYTF. DNA of the CDR3: TGTGCCAGCAGCCTGGGTTGGGGCGGCTACACCTTC.

CDR3 in DNA: TGTGCCAGCAGCCCCCGGGAAGCGCGTGGTGCTGAAGCTTTCTTT. It yields the protein CASSPREARGAEAFF. The chain links TRBV5-5 to TRBJ1-1; D unclear. This CDR3 is built from 15 residues. Germline V gives CDR1 SGHKS, CDR2 YYEKEE (reference sequence). Trimming stripped 4 bases from V and 6 bases from J, with 19 bases between.

The rearrangement uses TRBV19 and TRBJ1-2, with D perhaps TRBD1 (6 bases). Germline loops: CDR1 LNHDA, CDR2 SQIVND (reference sequence). This CDR3 is 12 amino acids long. Trimming left V 5 bases short and J 6 bases short, with 10 bases between. The CDR3 is CASSLQGNGYTF. DNA for the CDR3: TGTGCCAGTAGTCTACAGGGAAATGGCTACACCTTC.

The CDR3 spells CASSQPDRATGELFF. DNA of the CDR3: TGTGCCAGCAGCCAACCGGACAGGGCCACCGGGGAGCTGTTTTTT. The chain couples TRBV4-2 to TRBJ2-2, with 8 positions matching TRBD1. The CDR3 totals 15 residues. The V segment lost 2 bases and the J segment 4 bases; nucleotides outside the gene matches: 3. Germline V gene lookup returns CDR1 LGHNA and CDR2 YNFKEQ.

This clone has just one count. The chain is built from TRBV7-9 and TRBJ2-5; 7 bases match TRBD1. Germline assignment: CDR1 SEHNR and CDR2 FQNEAQ (reference sequence). The CDR3 contains 14 residues. V was pared by 4 bases and J by 5 bases, with 7 bases of the junction left unmatched. The CDR3 DNA reads TGTGCCAGCAGCTCCTCGACAGGGTGGGAGACCCAGTACTTC. Translation: CASSSSTGWETQYF.

J is TRBJ1-2 and V is TRBV7-9; no definite D call. The CDR3 has 11 amino acids. V lost 5 bases to trimming and J lost 6 bases, with 7 bases between them. The germline gives CDR1 SEHNR, CDR2 FQNEAQ (reference sequence). CDR3 sequence: CASSLSDGYTF. CDR3 nucleotide sequence: TGTGCCAGCAGCCTCAGTGATGGCTACACCTTC.

The rearrangement uses TRBV27 and TRBJ2-7, with 9 bases identical to TRBD1. The V segment lost 6 bases and the J segment 6 bases; nucleotides outside the gene matches: 12. Germline V gene lookup returns CDR1 MNHEY and CDR2 SMNVEV (reference sequence). This CDR3 spans 15 amino acids. CDR3 region: CASRTVGQGESEQYF. The CDR3 DNA sequence: TGTGCCAGCAGAACCGTGGGACAGGGTGAGTCCGAGCAGTACTTC.

The chain couples TRBV18 to TRBJ1-4, with a possible D match to TRBD1 (5 bases). The ends were cut back, 3 bases at V and 10 bases at J, with 12 bases in the middle. The CDR3 loop spans 13 amino acids. Looked up from germline, CDR1 is KGHSH and CDR2 is LQKENI. In DNA form, the CDR3 reads TGTGCCAGCTCACCCCTGGGGCAACGAAAACTGTTTTTT. It codes for CASSPLGQRKLFF.

The sample holds one count of this clone. This chain connects TRBV11-2 to TRBJ1-2; perhaps TRBD1 as D (6 bases). Germline V gene lookup returns CDR1 SGHAT and CDR2 FQNNGV. The CDR3 is 16 residues long. V was clipped by 2 bases and J by 3 bases, with 16 bases between them. The DNA for the CDR3 is TGTGCCAGCAGCTTATTAAGGGGGATTGGGGACTATGGCTACACCTTC. Protein: CASSLLRGIGDYGYTF.

The chain employs TRBV29-1 and TRBJ2-7, with 10 bases aligning to TRBD1. This CDR3 is 13 amino acids long. V dropped 5 bases and J dropped 5; count of bases not matched to a gene: 6. Germline V gene lookup returns CDR1 SQVTM and CDR2 ANQGSEA. CDR3 in amino acids: CSVPGQGFHEQYF. CDR3 sequence (DNA): TGCAGCGTTCCGGGACAGGGGTTCCACGAGCAGTACTTC.